This T cell receptor beta chain was found in a study of regulatory and conventional T cells in RAG deficiency. Study-level points and caveats: Shorter CDR3s in all patient subsets; >85% Treg-Tconv overlap in Omenn. Shannon entropy fell and Simpson indices rose in RAG-deficient patients.

This CDR3 has 15 amino acids. V gave up 6 bases and J gave up 0 bases, with 9 bases separating them. CDR1 and CDR2 from the germline V gene are LNHDA and SQIVND (reference sequence). For this clone: Its matching antigen is unknown.

The repertoire was sequenced with immunoSEQ multiplex PCR; TCRdb's copy has only in-frame clones and lacks some. The sample has more than 9,000 clones, roughly 90% seen once. Blood CD4+ CD25-high CD127-low regulatory T cells supplied the genomic DNA template. In addition, the sample was reused for a study of regulatory T cells. This second report adds: Amplification used 52 TRBV primers and 13 TRBJ primers. Patient repertoires had restricted TRB V-J pairs and skewed V and J usage, most in Tregs.

The receptor was isolated from a human donor in good health. The sequenced material came from Tregs sorted from blood. The chain recombines TRBV19 with TRBJ1-6; no reliable D call. The CDR3 nucleotides read TGTGCCAGTAGAGCGCCCGGCTCCTATAATTCACCCCTCCACTTT. This codes for CASRAPGSYNSPLHF.